The rows below give T cell receptor beta chains drawn from one sample of a study of shared clonotypes between healthy human individuals. This table comes from immunoSEQ multiplex PCR, and its TCRdb copy is limited to in-frame clones, with some not included. The sample lists some 2,000,000 clones, under 97% occurring once. The sequenced material came from naive CD4+ T cells sorted from blood. The source of these receptors is a man aged 18 to 30 in good health. The CDR3 runs from the conserved cysteine through the conserved F or W.

V: TRBV7-9
length: 16
J: TRBJ2-7
CDR3: CASSSGTSGRVYEQYF

V: TRBV5-1
length: 16
J: TRBJ2-1
CDR3: CASKPLAGVRDNEQFF

V: TRBV5-6
length: 16
J: TRBJ2-1
CDR3: CASSWLNGNNNNEQFF

V: TRBV4-3
length: 16
J: TRBJ2-1
CDR3: CASSRGTSGINNEQFF

V: TRBV2
length: 14
J: TRBJ2-5
CDR3: CASSRGGIQETQYF

V: TRBV7-9
length: 13
J: TRBJ2-3
CDR3: CASSLPSVDTQYF

V: TRBV5-1
length: 16
J: TRBJ2-2
CDR3: CASSPGRVANTGELFF

V: TRBV7-7
length: 16
J: TRBJ2-7
CDR3: CASRRRDSCTAYEQYF

V: TRBV5-1
length: 16
J: TRBJ2-7
CDR3: CASSSQNPSDSYEQYF

V: TRBV10-3
length: 15
J: TRBJ2-1
CDR3: CAIKSPQSSYNEQFF

V: TRBV7-2
length: 12
J: TRBJ2-5
CDR3: CASSLQGETQYF

V: TRBV6-5
length: 13
J: TRBJ2-7
CDR3: CASSRQAKYEQYF

V: TRBV25-1
length: 14
J: TRBJ2-2
CDR3: CATAGTGYHGELFF

V: TRBV27
length: 12
J: NA
CDR3: CASSAQGHEQYF

V: TRBV27
length: 14
J: TRBJ2-7
CDR3: CASTPGSLPYEQYF

V: TRBV18
length: 14
J: TRBJ1-4
CDR3: CASSSASSEEKLFF

V: TRBV30
length: 15
J: TRBJ1-6
CDR3: CAWSVQATSNSPLHF

V: TRBV21-1
length: 16
J: TRBJ1-6
CDR3: CASQRGQASYNSPLHF

V: TRBV19
length: 12
J: TRBJ2-2
CDR3: CASSRRADELFF

V: TRBV10-3
length: 11
J: TRBJ2-7
CDR3: CAISTSYEQYF

V: TRBV2
length: 14
J: TRBJ1-2
CDR3: CASSDRQINYGYTF

V: TRBV10-1
length: 14
J: TRBJ2-5
CDR3: CASSLGGSQETQYF

V: TRBV5-4
length: 13
J: TRBJ1-2
CDR3: CASSLSGSYGYTF

V: TRBV25-1
length: 16
J: TRBJ2-1
CDR3: CASQSSGMNSYNEQFF

V: TRBV5-1
length: 12
J: TRBJ2-7
CDR3: CASSLRGYEQYF

V: TRBV27
length: 13
J: TRBJ1-6
CDR3: CASSLSGNSPLHF

V: TRBV6-5
length: 15
J: TRBJ2-1
CDR3: CASSVDRGTYNEQFF

V: TRBV30
length: 12
J: TRBJ1-1
CDR3: CAWGQNRVEAFF

V: TRBV10-3
length: 16
J: TRBJ2-7
CDR3: CAISESGGHSSYEQYF

V: TRBV30
length: 12
J: TRBJ2-7
CDR3: CAWSGVVGEQYF

V: TRBV28
length: 13
J: TRBJ1-6
CDR3: CATYGGSNSPLHF

V: TRBV6-1
length: 13
J: TRBJ1-5
CDR3: CASSDGGFLTQHF

V: TRBV2
length: 13
J: TRBJ2-7
CDR3: CASSDPASYEQYF

V: TRBV7-9
length: 16
J: TRBJ2-7
CDR3: CASSLDGGLLSYEQYF

V: TRBV6-5
length: 12
J: TRBJ2-3
CDR3: CASSEGTDTQYF

V: TRBV7-9
length: 16
J: TRBJ1-1
CDR3: CASSALQGAGDTEAFF

V: TRBV19
length: 15
J: TRBJ1-5
CDR3: CASSIDSKSNQPQHF

V: TRBV21-1
length: 17
J: TRBJ2-1
CDR3: CASKDPPGRELYNEQFF

V: TRBV5-1
length: 13
J: TRBJ1-1
CDR3: CASRTGPDTEAFF

V: TRBV27
length: 15
J: TRBJ2-6
CDR3: CASSFGLLGANVLTF

V: TRBV2
length: 15
J: TRBJ2-1
CDR3: CASSSGQASKNEQFF

V: TRBV9
length: 15
J: TRBJ1-1
CDR3: CASSVMGQGATEAFF

V: TRBV5-4
length: 15
J: TRBJ1-4
CDR3: CASSGGTGQSEKLFF

V: TRBV19
length: 12
J: TRBJ2-5
CDR3: CASSRLRETQYF

V: TRBV30
length: 12
J: TRBJ2-4
CDR3: CAWRATKNIQYF

V: TRBV6-6
length: 15
J: TRBJ2-7
CDR3: CASSYPQTGNYEQYF

V: TRBV7-6
length: 17
J: TRBJ2-7
CDR3: CASSLLLAGGSTYEQYF

V: TRBV7-8
length: 13
J: TRBJ1-1
CDR3: CASSIREGTEAFF

V: TRBV14
length: 11
J: TRBJ1-2
CDR3: CASGSGGGYTF

V: TRBV6-6
length: 11
J: TRBJ2-7
CDR3: CASQLGYEQYF

V: TRBV5-6
length: 14
J: TRBJ2-5
CDR3: CASSFERIQETQYF

V: TRBV18
length: 14
J: TRBJ2-5
CDR3: CASSPREHQETQYF

V: TRBV5-6
length: 16
J: TRBJ2-3
CDR3: CASSFVRGTSTDTQYF